The source of this T cell receptor (beta chain) is a study of beta chain features in type 1 diabetes. Of note for this clone: Its antigen remains unknown.

Trimming cost V 5 bases and J 5 bases, with 12 bases left between them. The CDR3 length is 12 residues. Germline V lookup: CDR1 GTSNPN, CDR2 SVGIG (reference sequence). The whole isolated RNA underwent reverse transcription, so sequencing captured expressed TCRB transcripts. Assay used: immunoSEQ multiplex PCR; TCRdb lists only in-frame clones, some missing. The sample contains roughly 700,000 clones, about an eighth of which appear only once. Regarding the study as a whole: TCRB CDR3s from Type 1 diabetes patients were moderately but significantly shorter in all four CD4+ subsets.

This chain links TRBV30 with TRBJ2-5, with a possible D match to TRBD2 (6 bases). The receptor's source is a man between 18 and 35 years old with type 1 diabetes. Sequencing used naive CD4+ T cells from blood. CDR3 coding DNA: TGTGCCTGGGCTCTAGCGCGTGAGACCCAGTACTTC. As protein: CAWALARETQYF.